What follows are 3 T cell receptor beta chains derived from one specimen sequenced in a study of T cells in Graves' hyperthyroidism and ophthalmopathy. The TCR beta CDR3 regions underwent amplification using RNA transcripts as the source. RT-PCR in the first round (using the HTBI primer set) targeted the TCR CDR3. TCRdb passed the multiplex PCR reads through MiXCR, listing each CDR3 protein once. The data show about 400,000 distinct CDR3 sequences, roughly 14% seen once. Sequencing was done on a sample of blood. The receptors here all came from a man aged 18-30 years with Graves' ophthalmopathy.

This clonotype was seen many times. J is TRBJ2-4 and V is TRBV11-2; 12 bases match TRBD2. The CDR3 covers 15 residues. Per germline, CDR1 SGHAT and CDR2 FQNNGV. J lost 7 bases, V lost 6 bases, and 7 bases had no gene match. CDR3 sequence: CASRQTSGSLNIQYF. Written as DNA, the CDR3 is TGTGCCAGCAGACAGACTAGCGGGAGTTTGAACATTCAGTACTTC.

The table lists this clonotype with many counts. V gene TRBV5-1 combines with J gene TRBJ2-1; TRBD2 aligns across 13 bases. The junction had 11 bases not matched to a gene; V was cut back by 4 bases and J by 7 bases. The CDR3 runs to 17 residues. Germline CDR1 and CDR2: SGHRS and YFSETQ. The CDR3 sequence is CASSPQLAGGLGNEQFF. As DNA, the CDR3 is TGCGCCAGCAGCCCCCAACTAGCGGGGGGGCTTGGGAATGAGCAGTTCTTC.

The chain couples TRBV12-3 or TRBV12-4 to TRBJ2-1; TRBD2 aligns across 9 bases. This CDR3 is built from 19 residues. With V trimmed by 8 bases and J by 0 bases, 17 bases remained unmatched. The CDR3, as DNA: TGTGCCAGCTACCCAGGTCCCAGCGGGGGGCCCAGCTCCTACAATGAGCAGTTCTTC. This encodes CASYPGPSGGPSSYNEQFF.